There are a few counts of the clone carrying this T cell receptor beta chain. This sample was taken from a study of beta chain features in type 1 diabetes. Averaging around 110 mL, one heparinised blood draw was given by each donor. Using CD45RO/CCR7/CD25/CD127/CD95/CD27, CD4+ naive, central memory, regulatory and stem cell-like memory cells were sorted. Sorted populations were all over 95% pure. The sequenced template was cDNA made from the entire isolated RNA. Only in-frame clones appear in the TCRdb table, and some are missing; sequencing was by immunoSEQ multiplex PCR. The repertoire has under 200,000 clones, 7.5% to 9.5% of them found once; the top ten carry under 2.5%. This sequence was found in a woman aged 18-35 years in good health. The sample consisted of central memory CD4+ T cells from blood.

DNA of the CDR3: TGTGCCTGGAGTCCGAACAGGGGCGGATACGAGCAGTACTTC. Translation gives CAWSPNRGGYEQYF. The chain recombines TRBV30 with TRBJ2-7; TRBD1 agrees at 7 bases. This CDR3 is built from 14 residues. Germline CDR1 is GTSNPN and CDR2 is SVGIG (reference sequence). Unmatched junction bases numbered 8, after V lost 2 bases and J lost 4 bases.